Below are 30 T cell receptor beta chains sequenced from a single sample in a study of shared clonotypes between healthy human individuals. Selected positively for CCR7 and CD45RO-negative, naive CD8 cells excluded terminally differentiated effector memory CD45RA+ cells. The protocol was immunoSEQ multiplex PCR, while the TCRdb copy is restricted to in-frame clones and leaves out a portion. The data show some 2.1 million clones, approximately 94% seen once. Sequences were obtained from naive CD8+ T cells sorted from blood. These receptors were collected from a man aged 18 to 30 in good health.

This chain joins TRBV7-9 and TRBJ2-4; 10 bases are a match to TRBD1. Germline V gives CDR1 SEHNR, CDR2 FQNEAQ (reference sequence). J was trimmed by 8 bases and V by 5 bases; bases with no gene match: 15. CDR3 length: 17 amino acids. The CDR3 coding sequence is TGTGCCAGCAGCCCCCCCGTCTTAAGGACAGGGGGAGACATTCAGTACTTC. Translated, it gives CASSPPVLRTGGDIQYF.

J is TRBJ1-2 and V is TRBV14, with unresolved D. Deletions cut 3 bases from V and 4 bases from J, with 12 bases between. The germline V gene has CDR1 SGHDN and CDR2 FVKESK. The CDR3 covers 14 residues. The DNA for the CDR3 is TGTGCCAGCAGCCATGTCTGGACCCCCTATGGCTACACCTTC. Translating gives CASSHVWTPYGYTF.

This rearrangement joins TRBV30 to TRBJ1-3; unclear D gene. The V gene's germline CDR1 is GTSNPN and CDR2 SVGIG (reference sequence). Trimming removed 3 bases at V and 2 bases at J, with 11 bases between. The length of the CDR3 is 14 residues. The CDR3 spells CAWRAAGTGNTIYF. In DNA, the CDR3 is TGTGCCTGGAGGGCGGCAGGAACTGGAAACACCATATATTTT.

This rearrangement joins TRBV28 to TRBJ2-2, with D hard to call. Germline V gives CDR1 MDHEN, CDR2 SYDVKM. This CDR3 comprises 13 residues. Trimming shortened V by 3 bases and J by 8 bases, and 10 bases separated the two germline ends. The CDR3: CASSLRESGELFF. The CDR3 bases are TGTGCCAGCAGTTTGCGAGAGTCGGGGGAGCTGTTTTTT.

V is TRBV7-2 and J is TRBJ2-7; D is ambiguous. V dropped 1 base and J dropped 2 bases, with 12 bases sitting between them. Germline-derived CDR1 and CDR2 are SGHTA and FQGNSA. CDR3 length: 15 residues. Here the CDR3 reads CASSLVGGAPYEQYF. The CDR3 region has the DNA TGTGCCAGCAGCTTAGTGGGTGGAGCCCCCTACGAGCAGTACTTC.

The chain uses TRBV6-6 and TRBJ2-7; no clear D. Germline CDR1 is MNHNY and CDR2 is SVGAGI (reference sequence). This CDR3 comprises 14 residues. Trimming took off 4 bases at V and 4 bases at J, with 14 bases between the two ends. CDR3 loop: CASSSPLTNYEQYF. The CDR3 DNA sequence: TGTGCCAGCAGTTCACCGTTAACTAATTACGAGCAGTACTTC.

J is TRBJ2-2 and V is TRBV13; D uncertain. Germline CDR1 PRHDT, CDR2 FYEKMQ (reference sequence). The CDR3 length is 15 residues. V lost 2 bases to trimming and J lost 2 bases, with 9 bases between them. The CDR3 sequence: CASSLSHINTGELFF. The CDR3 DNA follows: TGTGCCAGCAGCTTAAGTCACATCAACACCGGGGAGCTGTTTTTT.

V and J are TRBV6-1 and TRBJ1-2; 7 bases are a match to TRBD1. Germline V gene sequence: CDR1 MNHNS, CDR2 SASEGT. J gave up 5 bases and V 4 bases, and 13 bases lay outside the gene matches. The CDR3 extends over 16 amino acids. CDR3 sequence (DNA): TGTGCCAGCAGTGGGGGACAGACGGTTTATTGGTATGGCTACACCTTC. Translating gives CASSGGQTVYWYGYTF.

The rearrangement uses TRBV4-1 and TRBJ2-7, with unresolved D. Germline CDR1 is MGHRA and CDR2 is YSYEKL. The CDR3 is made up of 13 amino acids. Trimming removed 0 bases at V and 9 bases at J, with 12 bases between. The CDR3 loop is CASSQEGSIGQYF. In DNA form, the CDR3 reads TGCGCCAGCAGCCAAGAAGGTTCTATCGGGCAGTACTTC.

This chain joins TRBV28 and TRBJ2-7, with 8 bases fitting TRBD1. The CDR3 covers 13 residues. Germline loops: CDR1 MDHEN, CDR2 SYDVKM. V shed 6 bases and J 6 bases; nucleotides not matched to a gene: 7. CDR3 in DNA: TGTGCCAGCAGCCCCCGGACAGGGTTCGAGCAGTACTTC. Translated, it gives CASSPRTGFEQYF.

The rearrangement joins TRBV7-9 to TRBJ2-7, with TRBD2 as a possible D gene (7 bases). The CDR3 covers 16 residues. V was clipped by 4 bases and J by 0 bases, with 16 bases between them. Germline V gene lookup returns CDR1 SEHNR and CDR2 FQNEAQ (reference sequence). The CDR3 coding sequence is TGTGCCAGCAGCTCTAGGGGGGGGGACCTCTCCTACGAGCAGTACTTC. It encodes CASSSRGGDLSYEQYF.

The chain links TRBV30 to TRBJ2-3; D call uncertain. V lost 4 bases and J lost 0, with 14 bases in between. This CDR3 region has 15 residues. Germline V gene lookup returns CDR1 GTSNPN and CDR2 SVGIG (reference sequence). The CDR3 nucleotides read TGTGCCTGGAACGGGTTCCAACTTAGCACAGATACGCAGTATTTT. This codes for CAWNGFQLSTDTQYF.

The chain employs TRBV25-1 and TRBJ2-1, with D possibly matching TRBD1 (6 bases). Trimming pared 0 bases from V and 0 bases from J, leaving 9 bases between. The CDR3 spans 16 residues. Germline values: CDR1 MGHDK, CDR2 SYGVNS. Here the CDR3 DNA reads TGTGCCAGCAGTGAATATGCAGGGGACTCCTACAATGAGCAGTTCTTC. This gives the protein CASSEYAGDSYNEQFF.

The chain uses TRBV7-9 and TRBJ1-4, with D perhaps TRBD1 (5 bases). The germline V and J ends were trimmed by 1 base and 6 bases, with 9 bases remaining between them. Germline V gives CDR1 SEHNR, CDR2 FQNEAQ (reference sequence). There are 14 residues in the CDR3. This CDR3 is CASSLGQPDEKLFF. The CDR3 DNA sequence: TGTGCCAGCAGCTTAGGACAGCCCGATGAAAAACTGTTTTTT.

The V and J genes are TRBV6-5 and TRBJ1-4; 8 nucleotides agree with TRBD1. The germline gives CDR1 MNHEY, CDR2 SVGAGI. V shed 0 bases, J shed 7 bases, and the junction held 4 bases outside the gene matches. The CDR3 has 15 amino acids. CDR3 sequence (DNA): TGTGCCAGCAGTTACTCGAGAACAGGGGGTGAAAAACTGTTTTTT. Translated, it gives CASSYSRTGGEKLFF.

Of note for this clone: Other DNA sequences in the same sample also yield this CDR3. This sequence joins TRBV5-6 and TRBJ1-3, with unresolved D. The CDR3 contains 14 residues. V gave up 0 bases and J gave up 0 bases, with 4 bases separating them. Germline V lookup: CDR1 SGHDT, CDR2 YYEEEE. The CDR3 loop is CASSLGGSGNTIYF. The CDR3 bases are TGTGCCAGCAGCTTGGGCGGCTCTGGAAACACCATATATTTT.

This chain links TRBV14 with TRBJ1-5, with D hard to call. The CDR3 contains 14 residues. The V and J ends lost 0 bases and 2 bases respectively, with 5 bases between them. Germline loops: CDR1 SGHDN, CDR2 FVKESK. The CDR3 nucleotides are TGTGCCAGCAGCCAAGACCGGGGCAATCAGCCCCAGCATTTT. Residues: CASSQDRGNQPQHF.

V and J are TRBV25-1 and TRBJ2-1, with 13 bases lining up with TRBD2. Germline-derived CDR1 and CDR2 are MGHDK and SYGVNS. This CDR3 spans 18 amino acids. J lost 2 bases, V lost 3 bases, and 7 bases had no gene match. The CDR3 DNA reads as TGTGCCAGCAGTGACCCAGGACTAGCGGGGGAAGCCTACAATGAGCAGTTCTTC. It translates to CASSDPGLAGEAYNEQFF.

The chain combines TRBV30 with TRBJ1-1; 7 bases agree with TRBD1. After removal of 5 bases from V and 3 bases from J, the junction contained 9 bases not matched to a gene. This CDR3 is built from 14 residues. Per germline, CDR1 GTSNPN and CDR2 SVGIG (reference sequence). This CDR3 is CAWQDRRLDTEAFF. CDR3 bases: TGTGCCTGGCAGGACAGGCGGCTGGACACTGAAGCTTTCTTT.

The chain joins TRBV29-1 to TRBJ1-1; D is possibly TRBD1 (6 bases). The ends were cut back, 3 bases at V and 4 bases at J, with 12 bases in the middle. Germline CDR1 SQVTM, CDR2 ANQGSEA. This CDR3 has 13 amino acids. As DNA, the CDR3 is TGCAGCGTTGATGCAGGGGAGGTCACTGAAGCTTTCTTT. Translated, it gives CSVDAGEVTEAFF.

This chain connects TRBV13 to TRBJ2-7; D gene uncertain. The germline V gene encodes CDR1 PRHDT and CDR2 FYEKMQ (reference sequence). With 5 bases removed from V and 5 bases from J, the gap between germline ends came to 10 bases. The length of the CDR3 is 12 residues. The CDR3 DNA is TGTGCCAGCAGCATAAACCGAAACGAGCAGTACTTC. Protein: CASSINRNEQYF.

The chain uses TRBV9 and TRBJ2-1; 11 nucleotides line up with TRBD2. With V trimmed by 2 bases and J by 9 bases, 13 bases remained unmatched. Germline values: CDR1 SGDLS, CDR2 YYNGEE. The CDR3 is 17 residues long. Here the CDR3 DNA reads TGTGCCAGCAGCGTCTCTACTAGCGGGAGAGGGTCGGGTGAGCAGTTCTTC. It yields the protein CASSVSTSGRGSGEQFF.

Here the CDR3 reads CASTLQETSNYGYTF. For the CDR3, the DNA is TGTGCCAGTACACTACAGGAGACCTCTAACTATGGCTACACCTTC. The chain uses TRBV19 and TRBJ1-2; D possibly corresponds to TRBD1 (5 bases). V lost 7 bases and J 0 bases, leaving 15 bases between the germline ends. The CDR3 length is 15 residues. From germline, CDR1 is LNHDA and CDR2 SQIVND (reference sequence).

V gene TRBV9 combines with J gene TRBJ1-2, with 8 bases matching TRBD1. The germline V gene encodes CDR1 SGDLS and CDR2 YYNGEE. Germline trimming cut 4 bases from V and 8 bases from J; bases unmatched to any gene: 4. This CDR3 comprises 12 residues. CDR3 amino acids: CASSTTGGGYTF. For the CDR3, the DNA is TGTGCCAGCAGCACCACAGGGGGAGGCTACACCTTC.

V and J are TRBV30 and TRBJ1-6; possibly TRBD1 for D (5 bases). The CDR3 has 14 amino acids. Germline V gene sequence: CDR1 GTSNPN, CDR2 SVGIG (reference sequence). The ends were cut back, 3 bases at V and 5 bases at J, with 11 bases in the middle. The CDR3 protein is CAWSGPGDNSPLHF. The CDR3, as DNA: TGTGCCTGGAGCGGGCCGGGGGATAATTCACCCCTCCACTTT.

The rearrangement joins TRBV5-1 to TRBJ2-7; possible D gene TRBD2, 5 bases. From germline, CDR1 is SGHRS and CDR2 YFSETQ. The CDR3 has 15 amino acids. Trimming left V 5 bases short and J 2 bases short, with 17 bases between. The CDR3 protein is CASRGAGRTAYEQYF. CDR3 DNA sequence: TGCGCCAGCAGGGGCGCGGGCAGGACCGCCTACGAGCAGTACTTC. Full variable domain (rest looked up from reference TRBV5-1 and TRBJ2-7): KAGVTQTPRYLIKTRGQQVTLSCSPISGHRSVSWYQQTPGQGLQFLFEYFSETQRNKGNFPGRFSGRQFSNSRSEMNVSTLELGDSALYLCASRGAGRTAYEQYFGPGTRLTVT.

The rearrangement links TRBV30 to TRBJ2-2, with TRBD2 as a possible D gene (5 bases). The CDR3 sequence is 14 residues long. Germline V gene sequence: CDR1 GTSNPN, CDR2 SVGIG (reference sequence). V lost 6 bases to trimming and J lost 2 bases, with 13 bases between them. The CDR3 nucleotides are TGTGCCTGCACTAGTCCAAGTAACACCGGGGAGCTGTTTTTT. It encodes CACTSPSNTGELFF.

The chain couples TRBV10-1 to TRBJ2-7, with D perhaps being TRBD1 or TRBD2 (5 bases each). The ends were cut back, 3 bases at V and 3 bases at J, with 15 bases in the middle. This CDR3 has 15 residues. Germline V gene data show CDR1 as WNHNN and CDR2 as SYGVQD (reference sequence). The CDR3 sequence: CASSDRQMGVYEQYF. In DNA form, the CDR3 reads TGCGCCAGCAGTGATAGACAGATGGGGGTCTACGAGCAGTACTTC.

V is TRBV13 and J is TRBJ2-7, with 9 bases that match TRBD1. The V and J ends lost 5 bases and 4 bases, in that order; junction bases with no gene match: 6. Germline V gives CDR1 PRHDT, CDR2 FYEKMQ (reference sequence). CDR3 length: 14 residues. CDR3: CASSQADRGYEQYF. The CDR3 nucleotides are TGTGCCAGCAGCCAGGCGGACAGGGGTTACGAGCAGTACTTC.

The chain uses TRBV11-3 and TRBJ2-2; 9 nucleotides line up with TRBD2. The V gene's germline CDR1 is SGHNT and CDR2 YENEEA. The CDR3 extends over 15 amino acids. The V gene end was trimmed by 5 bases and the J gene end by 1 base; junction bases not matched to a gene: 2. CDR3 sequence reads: CASSKTSGNTGELFF. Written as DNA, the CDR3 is TGTGCCAGCAGCAAGACTAGCGGGAACACCGGGGAGCTGTTTTTT.